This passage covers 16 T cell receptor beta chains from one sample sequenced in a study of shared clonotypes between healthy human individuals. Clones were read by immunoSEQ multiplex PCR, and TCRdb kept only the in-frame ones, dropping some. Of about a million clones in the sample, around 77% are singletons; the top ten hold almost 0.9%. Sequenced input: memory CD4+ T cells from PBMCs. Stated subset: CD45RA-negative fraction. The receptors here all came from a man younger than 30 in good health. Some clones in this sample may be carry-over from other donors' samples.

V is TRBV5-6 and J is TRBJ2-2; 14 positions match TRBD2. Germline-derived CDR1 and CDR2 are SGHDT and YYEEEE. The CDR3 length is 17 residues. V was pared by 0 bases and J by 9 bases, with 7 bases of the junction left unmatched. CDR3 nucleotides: TGTGCCAGCAGCTTGGTTGCGGGGACTAGCGGGAGTAGGGAGCTGTTTTTT. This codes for CASSLVAGTSGSRELFF.

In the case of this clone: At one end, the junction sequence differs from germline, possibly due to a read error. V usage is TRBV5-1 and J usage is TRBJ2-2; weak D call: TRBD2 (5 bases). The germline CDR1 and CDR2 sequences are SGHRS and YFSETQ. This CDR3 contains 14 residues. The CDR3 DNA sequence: TGCGCCAGCCGCTTCAGCGGAACCACCGGGGAGCTGTTTTTT. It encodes CASRFSGTTGELFF.

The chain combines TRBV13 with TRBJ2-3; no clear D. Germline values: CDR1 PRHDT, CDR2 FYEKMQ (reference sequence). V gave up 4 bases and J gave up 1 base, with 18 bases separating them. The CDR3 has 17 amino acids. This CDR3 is CASSSVGFHPGTDTQYF. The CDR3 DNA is TGTGCCAGCAGCTCTGTTGGCTTCCACCCTGGCACAGATACGCAGTATTTT.

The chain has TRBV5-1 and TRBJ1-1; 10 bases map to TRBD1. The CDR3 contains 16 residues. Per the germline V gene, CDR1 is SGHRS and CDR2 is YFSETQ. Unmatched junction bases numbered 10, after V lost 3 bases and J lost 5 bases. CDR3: CASSWARTGGPTEAFF. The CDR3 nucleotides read TGCGCCAGCAGCTGGGCGAGGACAGGGGGTCCAACTGAAGCTTTCTTT. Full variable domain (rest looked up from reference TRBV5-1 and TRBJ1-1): KAGVTQTPRYLIKTRGQQVTLSCSPISGHRSVSWYQQTPGQGLQFLFEYFSETQRNKGNFPGRFSGRQFSNSRSEMNVSTLELGDSALYLCASSWARTGGPTEAFFGQGTRLTVV.

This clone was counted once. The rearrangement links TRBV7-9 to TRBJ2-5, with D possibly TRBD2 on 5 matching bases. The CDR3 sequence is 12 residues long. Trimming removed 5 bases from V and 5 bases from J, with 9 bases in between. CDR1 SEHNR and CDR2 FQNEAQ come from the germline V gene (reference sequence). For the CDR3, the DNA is TGTGCCAGCAGCACCCGGAGGGAGACCCAGTACTTC. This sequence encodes CASSTRRETQYF.

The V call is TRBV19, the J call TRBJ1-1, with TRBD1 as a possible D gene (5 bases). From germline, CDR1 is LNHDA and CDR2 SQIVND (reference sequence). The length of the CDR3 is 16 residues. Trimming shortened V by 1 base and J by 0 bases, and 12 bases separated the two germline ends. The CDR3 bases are TGTGCCAGTAGTATAGGGGGCGGCCGGTTGAACACTGAAGCTTTCTTT. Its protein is CASSIGGGRLNTEAFF.

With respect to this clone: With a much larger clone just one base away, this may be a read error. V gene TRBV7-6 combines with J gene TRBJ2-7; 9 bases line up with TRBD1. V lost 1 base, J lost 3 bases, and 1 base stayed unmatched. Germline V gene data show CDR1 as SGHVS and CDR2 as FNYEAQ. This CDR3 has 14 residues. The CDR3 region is CASSLGDRDYEQYF. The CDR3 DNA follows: TGTGCCAGCAGCTTAGGGGACAGGGACTACGAGCAGTACTTC.

The CDR3 sequence is CASRLAGVDEQYF. CDR3 nucleotides: TGTGCCAGCAGACTAGCGGGAGTCGACGAGCAGTACTTC. The genes are TRBV28 and TRBJ2-7, with TRBD2 matching over 11 bases. The V gene's germline CDR1 is MDHEN and CDR2 SYDVKM. Trimming removed 6 bases from V and 5 bases from J; junction bases left unmatched: 3. The CDR3 has 13 amino acids.

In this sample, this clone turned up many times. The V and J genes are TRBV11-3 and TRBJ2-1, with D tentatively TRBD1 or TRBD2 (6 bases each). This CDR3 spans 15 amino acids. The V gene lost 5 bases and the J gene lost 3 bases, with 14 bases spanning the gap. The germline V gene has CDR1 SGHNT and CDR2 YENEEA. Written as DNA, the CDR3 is TGTGCCAGCAGCCCCCAGGGGACTGACTACAATGAGCAGTTCTTC. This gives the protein CASSPQGTDYNEQFF.

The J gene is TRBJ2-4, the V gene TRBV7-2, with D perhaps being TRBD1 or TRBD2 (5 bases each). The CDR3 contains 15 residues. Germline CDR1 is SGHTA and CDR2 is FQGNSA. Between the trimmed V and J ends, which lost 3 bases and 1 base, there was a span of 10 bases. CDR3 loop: CASSFNGAAKNIQYF. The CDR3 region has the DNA TGTGCCAGCAGCTTTAACGGGGCTGCCAAAAACATTCAGTACTTC.

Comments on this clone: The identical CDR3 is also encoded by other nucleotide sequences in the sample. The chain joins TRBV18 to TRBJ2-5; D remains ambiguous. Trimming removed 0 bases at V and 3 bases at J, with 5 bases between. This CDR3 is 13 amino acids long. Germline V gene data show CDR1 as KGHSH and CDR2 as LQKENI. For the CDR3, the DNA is TGTGCCAGCTCACCACCGGGTGAAGAGACCCAGTACTTC. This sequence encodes CASSPPGEETQYF.

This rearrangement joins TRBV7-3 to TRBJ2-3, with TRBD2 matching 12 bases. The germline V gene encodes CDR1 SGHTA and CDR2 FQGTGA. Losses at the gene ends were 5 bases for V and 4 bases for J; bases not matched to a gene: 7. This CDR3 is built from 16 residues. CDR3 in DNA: TGTGCCAGCAGCGAACTAGCGGGAGGCCCCGCAGATACGCAGTATTTT. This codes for CASSELAGGPADTQYF.

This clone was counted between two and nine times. The CDR3 is CASFSPRQGEQYF. In nucleotides, the CDR3 is TGTGCCAGCTTCTCCCCACGACAGGGGGAGCAGTACTTC. This sequence joins TRBV21-1 and TRBJ2-7; TRBD1 is the table's D call and was not checked against the DNA. TRBV21-1 is tagged as a pseudogene. CDR3 length: 13 residues.

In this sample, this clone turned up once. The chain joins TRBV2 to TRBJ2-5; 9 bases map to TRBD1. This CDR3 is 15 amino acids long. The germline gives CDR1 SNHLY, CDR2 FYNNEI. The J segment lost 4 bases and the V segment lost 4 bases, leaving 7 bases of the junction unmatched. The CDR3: CASSGGQGVTETQYF. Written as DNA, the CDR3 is TGTGCCAGCAGTGGGGGACAGGGAGTGACAGAGACCCAGTACTTC.

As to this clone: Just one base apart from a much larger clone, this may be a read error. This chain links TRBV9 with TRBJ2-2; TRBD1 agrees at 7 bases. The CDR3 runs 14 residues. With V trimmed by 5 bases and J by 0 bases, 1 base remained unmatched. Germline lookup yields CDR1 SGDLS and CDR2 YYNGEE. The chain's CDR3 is CASSGQANTGELFF. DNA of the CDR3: TGTGCCAGCAGTGGACAGGCGAACACCGGGGAGCTGTTTTTT.

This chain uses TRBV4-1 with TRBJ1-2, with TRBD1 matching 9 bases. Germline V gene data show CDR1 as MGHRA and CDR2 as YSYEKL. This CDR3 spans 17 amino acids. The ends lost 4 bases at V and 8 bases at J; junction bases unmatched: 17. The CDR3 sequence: CASSLRGGQGIKSGYTF. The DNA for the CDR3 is TGCGCCAGCAGCCTCAGGGGCGGACAGGGGATCAAGAGCGGCTACACCTTC.